The clone carrying this TCR beta chain was picked up one time. The entry originates in a study of blood T cell repertoires in COVID-19. Study details: Whether acute or convalescent, the COVID-19 samples came from the United States, Italy and Spain. Sample material is recorded as cDNA or gDNA derived from T cells, B-cell-depleted T cells, or PBMCs.

Original handling: Cell counts per sample came from amplifying reference gene primers. Generated by immunoSEQ multiplex PCR, the TCRdb table keeps only in-frame clones and is missing some. V and J calls and clone size are given by that table; D and trimming were obtained from the DNA. This sample has around 330,000 clones, with 88% found just once. Seattle patients were enrolled during active infection and followed longitudinally. The germline V and J ends were trimmed by 2 bases and 0 bases, with 18 bases remaining between them. From germline, CDR1 is SGHNT and CDR2 YENEEA. The CDR3 totals 18 residues.

The specimen sequenced was peripheral blood. The rearrangement links TRBV11-3 to TRBJ2-3, with a weak D call TRBD2 (6 bases). The sequence derives from a woman in her twenties or thirties with COVID-19, enrolled during active disease. Here the CDR3 reads CASSLWDRGRSSTDTQYF. The DNA for the CDR3 is TGTGCCAGCAGCTTATGGGACCGGGGGAGGTCTAGCACAGATACGCAGTATTTT. The full variable domain, its missing parts supplied by reference TRBV11-3 and TRBJ2-3, is EAGVVQSPRYKIIEKKQPVAFWCNPISGHNTLYWYLQNLGQGPELLIRYENEEAVDDSQLPKDRFSAERLKGVDSTLKIQPAELGDSAVYLCASSLWDRGRSSTDTQYFGPGTRLTVL.